This T cell receptor beta chain was documented in a study of regulatory T cells in long-lasting Graves disease. Overall study findings and caveats: Accuracy may have suffered from the small sample size.

This clonotype was picked up many times. Its antigen is unknown. The CDR3 runs 13 residues. The V end was cut by 1 base, the J end by 4 bases, with 7 bases between. Germline assignment: CDR1 MGHRA and CDR2 YSYEKL. HTBI primers from iRepertoire and Arm-PCR of CDR3 regions yielded the TCR beta libraries. TCRdb independently ran MiXCR on the multiplex PCR reads; one entry per CDR3 protein. Of 450,000 to 650,000 distinct CDR3 sequences in the sample, roughly 15% were seen once. Time point noted: newly diagnosed GD, antithyroid drugs for less than 3 months. PBMC RNA was the source of the TCR library. The data were also submitted as part of a second study, on T cells in Graves' hyperthyroidism and ophthalmopathy. As that report states: Researchers ran a first-round RT-PCR on the TCR CDR3 using the HTBI primer set. Most thyroid clonotypes that were expanded above 0.001 also turned up in blood. Prediction of ophthalmopathy progression came a median around 6 months pre-onset.

The clonotype was recovered from a middle-aged woman with Graves disease. This material consisted of peripheral blood mononuclear cells (PBMCs), taken at new diagnosis, from a patient treated with antithyroid drugs. The chain uses TRBV4-1 and TRBJ1-1; D perhaps matches TRBD1 (6 bases). This CDR3 reads CASSQGTVTEAFF. In nucleotides, the CDR3 is TGCGCCAGCAGCCAAGGGACAGTCACTGAAGCTTTCTTT.